This TCR beta chain was sequenced during a study of blood T cell repertoires in COVID-19. Per the original data handling: Reference gene primers were amplified, and this amplification served to estimate nucleated cell counts. Here immunoSEQ multiplex PCR was the method, and the copy in TCRdb shows in-frame clones only, minus some. V and J calls and clone size are copied from that table; D and trimming were computed from the DNA. The sample consists of 100,000 or so clones, around 88% of them appearing once. CDR1 is GTSNPN and CDR2 is SVGIG in the germline V gene (reference sequence). The junction had 6 bases not matched to a gene; V was cut back by 8 bases and J by 3 bases. This CDR3 comprises 14 residues.

V and J are TRBV30 and TRBJ1-3; TRBD1 matches 11 bases. The clonotype originates from a human donor with acute or convalescent COVID-19. The donor label of this sample is uncertain. The source material was peripheral blood. In nucleotides, the CDR3 is TGTGCCAGCGGACAGGGGGCATATGGAAACACCATATATTTT. Amino acids: CASGQGAYGNTIYF.